This TCR beta chain is drawn from a study of CD8+ T cells in alopecia areata. Across the study: Treatment comprised oral tofacitinib, 5 to 10 mg twice daily, in treated patients. Patients in the study were on tofacitinib for 6 to 18 months, then off it for 6 months. Patients given treatment had severity scored by the percentage of scalp area affected.

The sequencing template was cDNA reverse transcribed from extracted RNA. This table comes from immunoSEQ multiplex PCR, and its TCRdb copy is limited to in-frame clones, with some not included. Counted here are 150,000 to 200,000 clones, around 58% occurring once; the ten biggest clones make up 16%. V was trimmed by 2 bases and J by 3 bases, leaving 14 bases between them. Germline CDR1 reads SGHVS; CDR2 reads FQNEAQ. The CDR3 is 16 amino acids. As to treatment: oral pan-JAK inhibitor, 5-10 mg twice daily. Individuals with alopecia areata gave both lesional scalp punch biopsies and peripheral blood for collection.

The chain has TRBV7-8 and TRBJ1-5; possibly TRBD1 for D (5 bases). The specimen comprised CD4+ T cells sorted from blood, sampled at roughly week 58, from a patient treated with tofacitinib. This receptor was identified in a human donor with alopecia areata. As DNA, the CDR3 is TGTGCCAGCAGCTTAAGATGGGCAGGGCCCAATCAGCCCCAGCATTTT. Protein sequence: CASSLRWAGPNQPQHF.